The rows below give T cell receptor beta chains drawn from one sample of a study. TCRdb itself ran the RT-PCR reads through MiXCR, one entry per CDR3 protein. The sample lists 650,000 to 800,000 distinct CDR3 sequences; 14% were seen once. The sequenced sample was memory CD4+ T cells from blood. The receptors come from a female donor in good health, serving as a healthy control. Both conserved end residues are part of each CDR3.

j_gene: TRBJ1-5
v_gene: TRBV4-3
CDR3aa: CASSFRQGHQPQHF

j_gene: TRBJ2-1
v_gene: TRBV12-3/TRBV12-4
CDR3aa: CATMPYTSYNEQFF

j_gene: TRBJ1-1
v_gene: TRBV5-6
CDR3aa: CASSYGTFYTEAFF

j_gene: TRBJ1-1
v_gene: TRBV20-1
CDR3aa: CSARGGHTEAFF

j_gene: TRBJ2-1
v_gene: TRBV12-3/TRBV12-4
CDR3aa: CASSLILLPPGNEQFF

j_gene: TRBJ1-1
v_gene: TRBV29-1
CDR3aa: CSSGGDRTEAFF

j_gene: TRBJ1-5
v_gene: TRBV10-3
CDR3aa: CAISANVLSNQPQHF

j_gene: TRBJ2-1
v_gene: TRBV6-2/TRBV6-3
CDR3aa: CASSWGGRGYEQFF

j_gene: TRBJ2-7
v_gene: TRBV5-6
CDR3aa: CASSLGKGNSPLIYEQYF

j_gene: TRBJ2-3
v_gene: TRBV6-2/TRBV6-3
CDR3aa: CASRLDSGSGTDTQYF

j_gene: TRBJ1-1
v_gene: TRBV12-3/TRBV12-4
CDR3aa: CASRRGGVTPNTEAFF

j_gene: TRBJ1-2
v_gene: TRBV30
CDR3aa: CAWSVRTPNYGYTF

j_gene: TRBJ1-4
v_gene: TRBV7-9
CDR3aa: CASSLGAGNEKLFF

j_gene: TRBJ1-2
v_gene: TRBV5-1
CDR3aa: CASSQNLPGQESGYTF

j_gene: TRBJ2-7
v_gene: TRBV12-3/TRBV12-4
CDR3aa: CASTLATSYEQYF

j_gene: TRBJ1-3
v_gene: TRBV5-1
CDR3aa: CASSPDSNTIYF

j_gene: TRBJ1-2
v_gene: TRBV29-1
CDR3aa: CSVEKNRNYGYTF

j_gene: TRBJ2-1
v_gene: TRBV4-3
CDR3aa: CASSQDLAGKLSPYNEQFF

j_gene: TRBJ2-1
v_gene: TRBV4-2
CDR3aa: CASSQDGLLGRYYNEQFF

j_gene: TRBJ2-1
v_gene: TRBV11-2
CDR3aa: CASSFNAGGYNEQFF

j_gene: TRBJ2-7
v_gene: TRBV30
CDR3aa: CAWRRGGFSYEQYF

j_gene: TRBJ2-7
v_gene: TRBV29-1
CDR3aa: CIVVGGYSAYEQYF

j_gene: TRBJ2-1
v_gene: TRBV11-1
CDR3aa: CASSFALAGGPDEQFF

j_gene: TRBJ2-7
v_gene: TRBV6-2/TRBV6-3
CDR3aa: CASSSGGARSYEQYF

j_gene: TRBJ1-2
v_gene: TRBV27
CDR3aa: CVSFENYGYTF

j_gene: TRBJ1-4
v_gene: TRBV20-1
CDR3aa: CSARDTREGDEKLFF

j_gene: TRBJ2-7
v_gene: TRBV5-1
CDR3aa: CASRLDSSREQYF

j_gene: TRBJ2-7
v_gene: TRBV3-1
CDR3aa: CASSDGTEGHEQYF

j_gene: TRBJ2-5
v_gene: TRBV5-1
CDR3aa: CASSFDSRQETQYF

j_gene: TRBJ1-2
v_gene: TRBV5-6
CDR3aa: CASSSAGKWIYGYTF

j_gene: TRBJ2-2
v_gene: TRBV6-5
CDR3aa: CASSYPGGSGELFF

j_gene: TRBJ1-4
v_gene: TRBV4-2
CDR3aa: CACSQATNFGNGNEKLFF

j_gene: TRBJ2-4
v_gene: TRBV10-3
CDR3aa: CAISDSQAKNIQYF

j_gene: TRBJ2-3
v_gene: TRBV28
CDR3aa: CASSLRGRGTDTQYF

j_gene: TRBJ2-1
v_gene: TRBV9
CDR3aa: CASSVSGSGGRSSYNEQFF

j_gene: TRBJ2-5
v_gene: TRBV15
CDR3aa: CATSRISAGSWETQYF

j_gene: TRBJ2-3
v_gene: TRBV20-1
CDR3aa: CSARELGTETDTQYF

j_gene: TRBJ2-7
v_gene: TRBV4-3
CDR3aa: CASSSSVSRAREQYF

j_gene: TRBJ2-5
v_gene: TRBV12-3/TRBV12-4
CDR3aa: CASSLAQGEGETQYF

j_gene: TRBJ2-7
v_gene: TRBV30
CDR3aa: CAWSAIGLAGGPYEQYF

j_gene: TRBJ1-2
v_gene: TRBV12-3/TRBV12-4
CDR3aa: CASTGGDRGDYGYTF

j_gene: TRBJ2-1
v_gene: TRBV11-2
CDR3aa: CASSLERPYNEQFF

j_gene: TRBJ2-3
v_gene: TRBV18
CDR3aa: CASSPAGTSAADTQYF

j_gene: TRBJ2-1
v_gene: TRBV20-1
CDR3aa: CSARGIAGATDNEQFF

j_gene: TRBJ1-1
v_gene: TRBV5-5
CDR3aa: CASSLAPPVNTEAFF

j_gene: TRBJ1-5
v_gene: TRBV3-1
CDR3aa: CASSQFGGSNQPQHF

j_gene: TRBJ1-5
v_gene: TRBV12-3/TRBV12-4
CDR3aa: CASSFPPGQPQHF

j_gene: TRBJ2-2
v_gene: TRBV5-1
CDR3aa: CASSLTRELFF

j_gene: TRBJ2-7
v_gene: TRBV4-3
CDR3aa: CASLVRGDYEQYF

j_gene: TRBJ2-1
v_gene: TRBV18
CDR3aa: CASSPTTEVSGFF

j_gene: TRBJ1-6
v_gene: TRBV7-3
CDR3aa: CASPYGTGYNSPLHF

j_gene: TRBJ1-2
v_gene: TRBV19
CDR3aa: CASPEVGTGRQNYGYTF

j_gene: TRBJ2-5
v_gene: TRBV14
CDR3aa: CASSQRGQKVETQYF

j_gene: TRBJ2-1
v_gene: TRBV5-1
CDR3aa: CASSWGGLGSGNNEQFF

j_gene: TRBJ2-1
v_gene: TRBV11-2
CDR3aa: CASSLVVGLAGSGEQFF